These T cell receptor beta chains were read from a single sample in a study of CD8 T cells in ankylosing spondylitis. TCRdb called the 5' RACE reads again in MiXCR, with one record for every CDR3 protein. The table includes fewer than 550,000 distinct CDR3 sequences, about 5.2% detected once. Sequencing input: blood, either unsorted or a sorted T cell fraction (not recorded which). The receptors were sampled from a male donor with ankylosing spondylitis. Each CDR3 is given with its conserved first and last residue. Each record gives: clone size, V gene, D gene, J gene, CDR3 protein, CDR3 DNA. The D gene is left open where the match is weak. Some rows mark clone size as missing; the rest say once, few, many or name a class of expanded clone.

clone_size: many
v_call: TRBV5-6
d_call: TRBD1
j_call: TRBJ2-7
cdr3_aa: CASSSSGTGPLITYEQYF
cdr3_nt: TGTGCCAGCAGTTCCTCCGGGACAGGGCCTTTGATAACCTACGAGCAGTACTTC

clone_size: few
v_call: TRBV7-2
d_call: .
j_call: TRBJ2-7
cdr3_aa: CASSARTTDYEQYF
cdr3_nt: TGTGCCAGCAGCGCCCGGACTACCGACTACGAGCAGTACTTC

clone_size: few
v_call: TRBV16
d_call: .
j_call: TRBJ2-1
cdr3_aa: CASSHLSGRTGFF
cdr3_nt: TGTGCCAGCAGCCATCTCTCCGGGAGAACAGGGTTCTTC

clone_size: many
v_call: TRBV7-2
d_call: TRBD1
j_call: TRBJ2-7
cdr3_aa: CASSRTGKDYEQYF
cdr3_nt: TGTGCCAGCAGCCGGACAGGGAAAGACTACGAGCAGTACTTC

clone_size: .
v_call: TRBV9
d_call: .
j_call: TRBJ1-2
cdr3_aa: CASSPSSIGQGYTF
cdr3_nt: TGTGCCAGCAGCCCCTCCTCGATAGGTCAAGGCTACACCTTC

clone_size: many
v_call: TRBV15
d_call: .
j_call: TRBJ1-5
cdr3_aa: CATSRTGGGRQPQHF
cdr3_nt: TGTGCCACCAGCAGAACGGGGGGGGGACGACAGCCCCAGCATTTT

clone_size: many
v_call: TRBV29-1
d_call: TRBD2
j_call: TRBJ2-1
cdr3_aa: CSVVTSGSGYEQFF
cdr3_nt: TGCAGCGTTGTTACTAGCGGGAGTGGGTATGAGCAGTTCTTC

clone_size: many
v_call: TRBV20-1
d_call: .
j_call: TRBJ1-2
cdr3_aa: CSARDPAEAGLRGYTF
cdr3_nt: TGCAGTGCTAGAGATCCCGCCGAGGCAGGGCTGCGCGGCTACACCTTC

clone_size: many
v_call: TRBV28
d_call: .
j_call: TRBJ2-7
cdr3_aa: CASRITGEWNF
cdr3_nt: TGTGCCAGCAGAATTACGGGCGAGTGGAACTTC

clone_size: .
v_call: TRBV5-1
d_call: TRBD2
j_call: TRBJ2-5
cdr3_aa: CASSRTRSGGPQETQYF
cdr3_nt: TGCGCCAGCAGCCGGACTAGGAGCGGGGGTCCCCAAGAGACCCAGTACTTC

clone_size: few
v_call: TRBV5-5
d_call: .
j_call: TRBJ2-6
cdr3_aa: CASSYSGHGGSGANVLTF
cdr3_nt: TGTGCCAGCAGTTATAGTGGGCACGGGGGCTCTGGGGCCAACGTCCTGACTTTC

clone_size: many
v_call: TRBV28
d_call: .
j_call: TRBJ2-7
cdr3_aa: CASREQGREQYF
cdr3_nt: TGTGCCAGCAGGGAACAGGGTCGCGAGCAGTACTTC

clone_size: .
v_call: TRBV6-2/TRBV6-3
d_call: TRBD1
j_call: TRBJ2-7
cdr3_aa: CASSWDRHSYEQYF
cdr3_nt: TGTGCCAGCAGTTGGGACAGGCACTCCTACGAGCAGTACTTC

clone_size: many
v_call: TRBV7-2
d_call: .
j_call: TRBJ2-5
cdr3_aa: CASSLAGWNRETQYF
cdr3_nt: TGTGCCAGCAGCTTAGCGGGATGGAATAGGGAGACCCAGTACTTC

clone_size: many
v_call: TRBV12-3/TRBV12-4
d_call: .
j_call: TRBJ2-7
cdr3_aa: CASKGVGPMRGEQYF
cdr3_nt: TGTGCCAGCAAGGGAGTCGGCCCCATGAGGGGCGAGCAGTACTTC

clone_size: many
v_call: TRBV4-1
d_call: TRBD1
j_call: TRBJ2-2
cdr3_aa: CASSHRQGTGGELFF
cdr3_nt: TGCGCCAGCAGCCATCGACAGGGCACAGGCGGGGAGCTGTTTTTT

clone_size: many
v_call: TRBV9
d_call: .
j_call: TRBJ2-7
cdr3_aa: CASSVWGSSYEQYF
cdr3_nt: TGTGCCAGCAGCGTATGGGGGAGCTCCTACGAGCAGTACTTC

clone_size: many
v_call: TRBV7-9
d_call: TRBD2
j_call: TRBJ2-2
cdr3_aa: CASSLAAGVGTGELFF
cdr3_nt: TGTGCCAGCAGCTTAGCGGCGGGAGTAGGTACCGGGGAGCTGTTTTTT